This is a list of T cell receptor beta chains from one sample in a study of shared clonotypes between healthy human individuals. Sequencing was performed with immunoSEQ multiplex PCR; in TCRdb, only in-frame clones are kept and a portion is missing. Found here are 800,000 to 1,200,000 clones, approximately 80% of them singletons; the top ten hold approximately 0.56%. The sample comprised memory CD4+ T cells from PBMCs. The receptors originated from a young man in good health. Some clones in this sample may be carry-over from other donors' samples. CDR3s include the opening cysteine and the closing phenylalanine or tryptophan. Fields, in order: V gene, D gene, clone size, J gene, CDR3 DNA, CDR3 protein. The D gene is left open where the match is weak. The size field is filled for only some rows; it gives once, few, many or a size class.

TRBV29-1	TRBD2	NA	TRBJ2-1	TGCAGCGTTGCTAGCCCTAGCGGGAGGATCCGCAATGAGCAGTTCTTC	CSVASPSGRIRNEQFF
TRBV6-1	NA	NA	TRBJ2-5	TGTGCCAGCAGCCCCGGGTCTATGGGGACCCAGTACTTC	CASSPGSMGTQYF
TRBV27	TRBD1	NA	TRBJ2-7	TGTGCCAGCAGGCCACGGGACAGGGGCATCCCCGGAGATGGCGAGCAGTACTTC	CASRPRDRGIPGDGEQYF
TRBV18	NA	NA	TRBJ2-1	TGTGCCAGCTCAATGTTGAGCTCCTACAATGAGCAGTTCTTC	CASSMLSSYNEQFF
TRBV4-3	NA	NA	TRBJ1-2	TGCGCCAGCAGCCAGCCCCTCGGCAGGGATAACTATGGCTACACCTTC	CASSQPLGRDNYGYTF
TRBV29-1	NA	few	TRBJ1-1	TGCAGCATGGCCCGGCCCAGGACGGAGAACACTGAAGCTTTCTTT	CSMARPRTENTEAFF
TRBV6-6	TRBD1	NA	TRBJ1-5	TGTGCCAGCAGCCCAGGGGGGGGCCGGGGCAATCAGCCCCAGCATTTT	CASSPGGGRGNQPQHF
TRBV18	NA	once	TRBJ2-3	TGTGCCAGCTCACCAGGGGCGACAGATACGCAGTATTTT	CASSPGATDTQYF
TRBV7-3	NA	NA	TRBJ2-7	TGTGCCAGCAGCTTATCTTCGACTAGAGTTGGGCAGTACTTC	CASSLSSTRVGQYF
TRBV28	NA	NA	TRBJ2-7	TGTGCCAGCAGAGAGAGTAGAAACGAGCAGTACTTC	CASRESRNEQYF
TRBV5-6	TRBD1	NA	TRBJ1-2	TGTGCCAGCAGCGAGTACAGGGGATATGGCTACACCTTC	CASSEYRGYGYTF
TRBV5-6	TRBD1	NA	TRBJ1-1	TGTGCCAGCAACCCTCTGGACAGGGGATACACTGAAGCTTTCTTT	CASNPLDRGYTEAFF
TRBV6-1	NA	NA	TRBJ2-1	TGTGCCAGCCTCGGCGGGCACTCCTACAATGAGCAGTTCTTC	CASLGGHSYNEQFF
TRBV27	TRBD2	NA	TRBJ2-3	TGTGCCAGCAGTCCCTCCGGACTAGCCAAACTAGGGGCAGATACGCAGTATTTT	CASSPSGLAKLGADTQYF
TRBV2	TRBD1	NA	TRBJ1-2	TGTGCCAGCAGTGCCGGACAGGGGACCGGCTACACCTTC	CASSAGQGTGYTF
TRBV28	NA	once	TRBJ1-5	TGTGCCAGCAGTTCCCTCCACGGCAGGGTCAATCAGCCCCAGCATTTT	CASSSLHGRVNQPQHF
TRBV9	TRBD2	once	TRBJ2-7	TGTGCCAGCAGCGTAGGTAGTAGCGGGAGCTCTGACGAGCAGTACTTC	CASSVGSSGSSDEQYF
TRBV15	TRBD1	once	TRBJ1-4	TGTGCCACCAGCAGAGATAGGGAGTCAGGGGGTGAAAAACTGTTTTTT	CATSRDRESGGEKLFF
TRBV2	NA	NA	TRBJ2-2	TGTGCCAGCAGGGAGAGGGACACCGGGGAGCTGTTTTTT	CASRERDTGELFF
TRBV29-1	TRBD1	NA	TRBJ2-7	TGCAGCGTTGAGGGGACAGCATCTTACGAGCAGTACTTC	CSVEGTASYEQYF
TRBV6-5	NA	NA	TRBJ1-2	TGTGCCAGCAGTTACTCCCCTAGGGGGGTGGGCTACACCTTC	CASSYSPRGVGYTF
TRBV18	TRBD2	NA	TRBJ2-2	TGTGCCAGCTCACCTGCTAGCGGCAACACCGGGGAGCTGTTTTTT	CASSPASGNTGELFF
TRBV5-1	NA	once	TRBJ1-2	TGCGCCAGCAGCTTGGGCGCCTCTTATGGCTACACCTTC	CASSLGASYGYTF
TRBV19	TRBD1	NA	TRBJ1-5	TGTGCCAGTAGTATCCTCAGGGGGCGCGGCAATCAGCCCCAGCATTTT	CASSILRGRGNQPQHF
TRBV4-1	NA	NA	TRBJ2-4	TGCGCCAGCAGCCAAGATCGGGTTCCAGGGTGGAACATTCAGTACTTC	CASSQDRVPGWNIQYF
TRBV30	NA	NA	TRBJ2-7	TGTGCCTGGAGTGTAGTTAGGGACTACGAGCAGTACTTC	CAWSVVRDYEQYF
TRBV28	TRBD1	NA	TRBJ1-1	TGTGCCAGCAGTTTATTAGTAGGGACAGGGGGCGCTTGGACTGAAGCTTTCTTT	CASSLLVGTGGAWTEAFF
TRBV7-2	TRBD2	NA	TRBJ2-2	TGTGCCAGCAGCTTCGCTAGCGGGGTTACCGGGGAGCTGTTTTTT	CASSFASGVTGELFF
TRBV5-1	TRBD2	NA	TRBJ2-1	TGCGCCAGCAGTATTAGCGGGGCGACCGCTAAGCAGTTCTTC	CASSISGATAKQFF
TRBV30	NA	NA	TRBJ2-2	TGTGTCTGGAATGTAAAACCCCGGGACACCGGGGAGCTGTTTTTT	CVWNVKPRDTGELFF
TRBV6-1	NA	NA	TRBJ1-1	TGTGCCAGCAGTGAAGCAGGGGTCGTAGCTGAAGCTTTCTTT	CASSEAGVVAEAFF
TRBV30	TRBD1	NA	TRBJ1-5	TGTGCCTGGAGTAAAGGACAGGGGGATCTCCAGCCCCAGCATTTT	CAWSKGQGDLQPQHF
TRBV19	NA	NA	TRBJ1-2	TGTGCCAGTAGTAAGCAAGGTACCTATGGCTACACCTTC	CASSKQGTYGYTF
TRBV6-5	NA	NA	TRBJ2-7	TGTGCCAGCAGTTACTCAGGGGAACTAGTGATTTCGGAGCAGTACTTC	CASSYSGELVISEQYF
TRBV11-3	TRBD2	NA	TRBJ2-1	TGTGCCAGCAGCCTCGGTCGGACTAGCGGGGCCTACAATGAGCAGTTCTTC	CASSLGRTSGAYNEQFF
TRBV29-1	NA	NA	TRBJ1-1	TGCAGCGTTGAAGATCTCGAGAACACTGAAGCTTTCTTT	CSVEDLENTEAFF
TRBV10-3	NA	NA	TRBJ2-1	TGTGCCATCAGTGTTGCCAGGGATTTCGATGAGCAGTTCTTC	CAISVARDFDEQFF
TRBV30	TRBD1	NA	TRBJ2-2	TGTGCCTGGAAACAGGGGGCTGCTCACCTCCTTTACACCGGGGAGCTGTTTTTT	CAWKQGAAHLLYTGELFF
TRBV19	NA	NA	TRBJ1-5	TGTGCCAGTAGTATTGACCGCCAGCCCCAGCATTTT	CASSIDRQPQHF
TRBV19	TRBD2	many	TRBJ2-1	TGTGCCAGTAGTATCCCCCAACTAGCGGGAGAATACAATGAGCAGTTCTTC	CASSIPQLAGEYNEQFF
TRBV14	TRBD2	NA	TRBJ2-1	TGTGCCAGCAGCCAAAGGGCGGGGGGGGCCTACAATGAGCAGTTCTTC	CASSQRAGGAYNEQFF
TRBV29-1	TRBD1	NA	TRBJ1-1	TGCAGCGTGCGGACAGGGGGCCAGGACACTGAAGCTTTCTTT	CSVRTGGQDTEAFF
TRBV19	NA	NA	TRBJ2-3	TGTGCCAGTAGTCCGGCCCGACGACAGAATGCATATGATACGCAGTATTTT	CASSPARRQNAYDTQYF
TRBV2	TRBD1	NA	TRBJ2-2	TGTGCCAGCAGTGAAATTGCGACAGGGGGCTCCGGGGAGCTGTTTTTT	CASSEIATGGSGELFF
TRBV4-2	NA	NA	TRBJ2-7	TGTGCCAGCAGCCAAGAAGGGCTAGCCCTGTACGAGCAGTACTTC	CASSQEGLALYEQYF
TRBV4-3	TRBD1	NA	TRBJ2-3	TGCGCCAGCAGCCAAGGGACAGGCAAATCTACGCAGTATTTT	CASSQGTGKSTQYF
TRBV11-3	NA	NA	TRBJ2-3	TGTGCCAGCAGCTTAGGACTTAGCTCAGATACGCAGTATTTT	CASSLGLSSDTQYF
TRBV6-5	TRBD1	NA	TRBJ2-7	TGTGCCAGCAGTTACTCGAGGACAGGCTACGAGCAGTACTTC	CASSYSRTGYEQYF
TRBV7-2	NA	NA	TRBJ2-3	TGTGCCAGCAGCTTAGGACTAGTAGCGACTAGCACAGATACGCAGTATTTT	CASSLGLVATSTDTQYF
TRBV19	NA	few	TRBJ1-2	TGTGCCAGTAGTATCCCGGGACCAACCATGGATGGCTACACCTTC	CASSIPGPTMDGYTF
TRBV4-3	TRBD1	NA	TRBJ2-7	TGCGCCAGCAGCCAAACGGACAGGGAGTACGAGCAGTACTTC	CASSQTDREYEQYF
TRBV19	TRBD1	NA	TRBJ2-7	TGTGCCAGTAGAAGGACAGGGACGTACGAGCAGTACTTC	CASRRTGTYEQYF